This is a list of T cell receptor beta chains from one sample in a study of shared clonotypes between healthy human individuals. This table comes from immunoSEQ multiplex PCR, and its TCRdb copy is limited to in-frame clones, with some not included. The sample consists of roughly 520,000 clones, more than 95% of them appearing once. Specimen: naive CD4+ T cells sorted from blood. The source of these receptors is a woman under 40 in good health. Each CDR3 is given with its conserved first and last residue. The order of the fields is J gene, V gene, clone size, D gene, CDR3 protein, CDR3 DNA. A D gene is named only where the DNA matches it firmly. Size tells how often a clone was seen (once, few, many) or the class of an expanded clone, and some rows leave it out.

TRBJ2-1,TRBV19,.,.,CASRQRGNEQFF,TGTGCCAGTAGGCAGAGGGGGAATGAGCAGTTCTTC
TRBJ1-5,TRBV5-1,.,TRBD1,CASSSGQGQPQHF,TGCGCCAGCAGCTCGGGACAGGGTCAGCCCCAGCATTTT
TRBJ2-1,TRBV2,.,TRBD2,CASRAPSGREYEQFF,TGTGCCAGCAGGGCCCCTAGCGGGAGGGAGTATGAGCAGTTCTTC
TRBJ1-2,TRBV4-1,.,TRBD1,CASSHGTGKDYGYTF,TGCGCCAGCAGCCACGGGACAGGGAAGGACTATGGCTACACCTTC
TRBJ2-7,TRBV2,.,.,CASSEDFVGGVFSYEQYF,TGTGCCAGCAGTGAAGATTTTGTGGGGGGAGTCTTCTCCTACGAGCAGTACTTC
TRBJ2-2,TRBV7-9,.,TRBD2,CASSSLAGEPGELFF,TGTGCCAGCAGTAGTCTAGCGGGAGAGCCCGGGGAGCTGTTTTTT
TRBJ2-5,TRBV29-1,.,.,CSGSWTAQETQYF,TGCAGCGGTTCTTGGACAGCCCAAGAGACCCAGTACTTC
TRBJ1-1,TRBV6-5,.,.,CASSLGLSIEAFF,TGTGCCAGCAGCCTGGGGCTTTCTATCGAAGCTTTCTTT
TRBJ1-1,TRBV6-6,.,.,CASRDRTGSDTEAFF,TGTGCCAGCAGAGATCGGACGGGCTCGGACACTGAAGCTTTCTTT
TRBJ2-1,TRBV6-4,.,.,CASSQTPGTYNEQFF,TGTGCCAGCAGCCAGACTCCCGGTACCTACAATGAGCAGTTCTTC
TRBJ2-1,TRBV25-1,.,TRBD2,CASSLAGGMNEQFF,TGTGCCAGCAGTCTGGCGGGAGGGATGAATGAGCAGTTCTTC
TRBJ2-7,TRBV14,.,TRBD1,CASGRTGQRKGEQYF,TGTGCCAGCGGTAGGACGGGACAGAGAAAGGGCGAGCAGTACTTC
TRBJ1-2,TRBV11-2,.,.,CASSLDRGLNYGYTF,TGTGCCAGCAGCTTAGATAGGGGCCTTAACTATGGCTACACCTTC
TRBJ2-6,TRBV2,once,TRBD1,CASSRQGSGSGANVLTF,TGTGCCAGCAGCCGACAGGGTTCGGGCTCTGGGGCCAACGTCCTGACTTTC
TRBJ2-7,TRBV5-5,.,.,CASSLVPESSYEQYF,TGTGCCAGCAGCTTGGTTCCCGAGAGCTCCTACGAGCAGTACTTC
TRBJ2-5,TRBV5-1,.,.,CASSLAHKQETQYF,TGCGCCAGCAGCTTGGCCCATAAACAAGAGACCCAGTACTTC
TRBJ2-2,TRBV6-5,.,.,CASSRSTGELFF,TGTGCCAGCAGCCGTAGTACCGGGGAGCTGTTTTTT
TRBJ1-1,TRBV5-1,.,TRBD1,CASSNTGGVGTEAFF,TGCGCCAGCAGCAACACAGGGGGCGTTGGCACTGAAGCTTTCTTT
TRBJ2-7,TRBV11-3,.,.,CASVLEPPRYEQYF,TGTGCCAGCGTACTAGAACCCCCAAGATACGAGCAGTACTTC
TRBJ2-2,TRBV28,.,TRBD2,CASSLKIGTSAIGELFF,TGTGCCAGCAGTTTAAAGATCGGGACTAGCGCTATCGGGGAGCTGTTTTTT
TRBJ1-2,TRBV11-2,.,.,CASSALAGFNYGYTF,TGTGCCAGCAGCGCTCTGGCTGGATTTAACTATGGCTACACCTTC
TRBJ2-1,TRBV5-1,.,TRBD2,CASSLTVAGVGNEQFF,TGCGCCAGCAGCTTGACGGTAGCGGGAGTAGGAAATGAGCAGTTCTTC
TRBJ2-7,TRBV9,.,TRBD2,CASSVMAGAVEQYF,TGTGCCAGCAGCGTAATGGCGGGAGCAGTCGAGCAGTACTTC
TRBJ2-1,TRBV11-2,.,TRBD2,CASSLDRAPGTKKNEQFF,TGTGCCAGCAGCTTAGACCGAGCACCCGGGACTAAAAAAAATGAGCAGTTCTTC